These T cell receptor beta chains were read from a single sample in a study of blood T cell repertoires in COVID-19. Sequencing was performed with immunoSEQ multiplex PCR; in TCRdb, only in-frame clones are kept and a portion is missing. The table includes about 230,000 clones, approximately 90% detected once. Sequencing was performed on peripheral blood. The receptors were gathered from a man in his fifties with COVID-19, enrolled during active disease. The CDR3 runs from the conserved cysteine through the conserved F or W.

cdr3_length	j_call	v_call	cdr3_aa
14	TRBJ2-7	TRBV6-1	CASSDTSGDYEQYF
16	TRBJ2-1	TRBV2	CASRGLAGASYNEQFF
16	TRBJ2-7	TRBV20-1	CSASPTGGTGAREQYF
12	TRBJ2-1	TRBV27	CASSTLYNEQFF
18	TRBJ2-5	TRBV9	CASSVALAGGLIGETQYF
14	TRBJ2-1	TRBV6-2/TRBV6-3	CASSHPQGYNEQFF
15	TRBJ2-7	TRBV27	CASSLRAGGIYEQYF
16	TRBJ1-4	TRBV6-6	CASSYTTQGMDEKLFF
17	TRBJ2-3	TRBV6-2/TRBV6-3	CASSYSLAGGKADTQYF
19	TRBJ2-2	TRBV19	CASSIGRGTSGMNTGELFF
16	TRBJ1-5	TRBV7-2	CASSEENRVSNQPQHF
16	TRBJ1-3	TRBV19	CASSISTGRPGNTIYF
13	TRBJ1-6	TRBV18	CASSPAGDSPLHF
16	TRBJ2-5	TRBV6-8	CASSTGRDRGHETQYF
17	TRBJ2-7	TRBV3-1/TRBV3-2	CASSQTPWGGNPYEQYF
15	TRBJ2-5	TRBV5-4	CASSLEGPSGEAQYF
14	TRBJ2-3	TRBV7-9	CASSLSQSTDTQYF
16	TRBJ1-5	TRBV19	CASSSPVRGDNQPQHF
16	TRBJ2-7	TRBV27	CASSFSPGQGFYEQYF
10	TRBJ1-2	TRBV30	CACNSNGYTF
15	TRBJ1-1	TRBV18	CASSPGQGEFGEAFF
13	TRBJ2-5	TRBV15	CATETAYQETQYF
13	TRBJ2-7	TRBV10-3	CAISADSSYEQYF
12	TRBJ1-2	TRBV28	CASGKDRDGYTF
14	TRBJ1-5	TRBV6-5	CASSMSRGDQPQHF
16	TRBJ2-3	TRBV5-4	CASSLDLAGGTDTQYF
15	TRBJ1-6	TRBV19	CASSILTGNNSPLHF
14	TRBJ1-2	TRBV3-1/TRBV3-2	CASSLNDRNYGYTF
15	TRBJ1-2	TRBV7-2	CASSLGGTGVGGYTF
13	TRBJ1-4	TRBV6-2/TRBV6-3	CASSTSQNEKLFF
18	TRBJ2-1	TRBV7-8	CASSRGLAGGDYYNEQFF
15	TRBJ2-5	TRBV27	CASSSIGLALETQYF